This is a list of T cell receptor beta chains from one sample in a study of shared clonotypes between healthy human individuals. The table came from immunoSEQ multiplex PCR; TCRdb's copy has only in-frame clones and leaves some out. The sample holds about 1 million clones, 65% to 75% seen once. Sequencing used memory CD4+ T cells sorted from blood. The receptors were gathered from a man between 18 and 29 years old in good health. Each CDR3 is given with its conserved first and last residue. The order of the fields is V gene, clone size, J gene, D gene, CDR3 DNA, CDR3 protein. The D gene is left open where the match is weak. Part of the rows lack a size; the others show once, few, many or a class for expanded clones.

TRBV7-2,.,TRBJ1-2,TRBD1,TGTGCCAGCAGCTTAGACCAATCCGGGACAGGGTATGGCTACACCTTC,CASSLDQSGTGYGYTF
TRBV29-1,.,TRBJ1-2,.,TGCAGCGTTGTAGTTGCATTGGGTGGCTACACCTTC,CSVVVALGGYTF
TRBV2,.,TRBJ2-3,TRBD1,TGTGCCAGCACCAGGGACAGGGACCCGAGTTTT,CASTRDRDPSF
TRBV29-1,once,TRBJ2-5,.,TGCAGCGTGGGGGAGGGGGCGAGGGAGACCCAGTACTTC,CSVGEGARETQYF
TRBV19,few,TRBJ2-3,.,TGTGCCAGTAGTAAGGGGGGACATAGCACAGATACGCAGTATTTT,CASSKGGHSTDTQYF
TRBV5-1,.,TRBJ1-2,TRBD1,TGCGCCAGCAGCGGAGCGGACAGGGGATATGGCTACACCTTC,CASSGADRGYGYTF
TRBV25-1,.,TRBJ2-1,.,TGTGCCAGCAGTGAATTGGGTCTAGCCTTCAATGAGCAGTTCTTC,CASSELGLAFNEQFF
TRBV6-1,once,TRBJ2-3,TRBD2,TGTGCCAGCAGTGGCCCCAGACTAGCGGGGGGAGCCACTAGCACAGATACGCAGTATTTT,CASSGPRLAGGATSTDTQYF
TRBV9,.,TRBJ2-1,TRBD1,TGTGCCAGCAGCGTGAGCGGACAGGAGTACAATGAGCAGTTCTTC,CASSVSGQEYNEQFF
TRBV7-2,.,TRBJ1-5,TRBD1,TGTGCCAGCAGCGCCCGGACAGGGGCCCAGCCCCAGCATTTT,CASSARTGAQPQHF
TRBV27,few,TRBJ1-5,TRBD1,TGTGCCAGCAGTTCATCCGGGACAGCAATCAATCAGCCCCAGCATTTT,CASSSSGTAINQPQHF
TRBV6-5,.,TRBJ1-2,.,TGTGCCAGCACTCTCGCCACGGGGGGCTGGTATGGCTACACCTTC,CASTLATGGWYGYTF
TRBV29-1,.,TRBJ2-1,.,TGCAGCGTTGAGCAACAGGGTCCCCAGTTCTTC,CSVEQQGPQFF
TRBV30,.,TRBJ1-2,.,TGTGCCTGGAGGGACGGAGGGAGGTATGGCTACACCTTC,CAWRDGGRYGYTF
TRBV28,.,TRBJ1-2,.,TGTGCCAGCAGTTTAGGGAAAATCTGGGGCTACACCTTC,CASSLGKIWGYTF
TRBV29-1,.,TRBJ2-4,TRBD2,TGCAGCGCCTGGACTAGCGCCACATCAATAGCCAAAAACATTCAGTACTTC,CSAWTSATSIAKNIQYF
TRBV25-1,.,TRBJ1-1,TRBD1,TGTGCCAGCAGCCGACAGGGGAGGACTGAAGCTTTCTTT,CASSRQGRTEAFF
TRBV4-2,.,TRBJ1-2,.,TGTGCCAGCAGTCAACAGGGATTTGGCTACACCTTC,CASSQQGFGYTF
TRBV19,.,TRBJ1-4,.,TGTGCCAGTAGTAACCCGGGACTTGAGGGAGAAAAACTGTTTTTT,CASSNPGLEGEKLFF
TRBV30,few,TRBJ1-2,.,TGTGCCTGGAGCGATCTCCAAAGGGATGGCTACACCTTC,CAWSDLQRDGYTF
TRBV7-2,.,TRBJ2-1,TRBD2,TGTGCCAGCAGTTTCACTAGCGGAGAGGAGCAGTTCTTC,CASSFTSGEEQFF
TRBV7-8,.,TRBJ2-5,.,TGTGCCAGCAGCCGGTCCATCCAAGAGACCCAGTACTTC,CASSRSIQETQYF
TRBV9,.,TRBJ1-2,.,TGTGCCAGCAGCGTAGACGTGGTCGCGATCGGCTACACCTTC,CASSVDVVAIGYTF
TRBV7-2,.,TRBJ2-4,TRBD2,TGTGCCAGCAGCTTAGCGCTAGCGGGAGGGAGCATTCAGTACTTC,CASSLALAGGSIQYF
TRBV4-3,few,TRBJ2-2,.,TGCGCCAGCAGCCAAGGCTCCAACACCGGGGAGCTGTTTTTT,CASSQGSNTGELFF
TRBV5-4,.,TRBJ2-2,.,TGTGCCAGCAGCTTGCAGAACACCGGGGAGCTGTTTTTT,CASSLQNTGELFF
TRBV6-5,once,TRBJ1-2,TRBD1,TGTGCCAGCAGTTACCCTCTTGCCAGGGGACAGTATGGCTACACCTTC,CASSYPLARGQYGYTF
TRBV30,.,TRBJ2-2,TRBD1,TGTGCCTGGAAGAGGGACAGGAAGACCGGGGAGCTGTTTTTT,CAWKRDRKTGELFF
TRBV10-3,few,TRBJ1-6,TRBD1,TGTGCCATCAGTGAGAGTCGAAACAGGGGGCGATCACCCCTCCACTTT,CAISESRNRGRSPLHF
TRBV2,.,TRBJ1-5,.,TGTGCCAGCAAGCAGGGAATCGATCAGCCCCAGCATTTT,CASKQGIDQPQHF
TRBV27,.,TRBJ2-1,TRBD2,TGTGCCAGCAGTTTAGGGTGGCTAGCGGGAGGGTATGAGCAGTTCTTC,CASSLGWLAGGYEQFF